These T cell receptor beta chains were read from a single sample in a study of blood T cell repertoires in COVID-19. Only in-frame clones appear in the TCRdb table, and some are missing; sequencing was by immunoSEQ multiplex PCR. The table shows 150,000 to 200,000 clones, with 75% to 85% occurring only once. Sequences were obtained from peripheral blood. These receptors originate from a woman aged 40 to 55 with COVID-19, enrolled during active disease. The CDR3 runs from the conserved cysteine through the conserved F or W.

v_gene: TRBV4-2; CDR3aa: CASSQDLAQLVNEQFF
v_gene: TRBV6-1; CDR3aa: CASRLLAGGSNEQFF
v_gene: TRBV18; CDR3aa: CASSRTGGTEAFF
v_gene: TRBV5-1; CDR3aa: CASSLVSGTSTDTQYF
v_gene: TRBV3-1/TRBV3-2; CDR3aa: CASSQDPSAGNTIYF
v_gene: TRBV5-5; CDR3aa: CASIPSSSYNEQFF
v_gene: TRBV4-1; CDR3aa: CASSLSGRAFGTGELFF
v_gene: TRBV28; CDR3aa: CASSFDRGLGYTF
v_gene: TRBV9; CDR3aa: CASGPGTSSEQYF
v_gene: TRBV9; CDR3aa: CASSAGTSEETQYF
v_gene: TRBV10-2; CDR3aa: CASSETAGVNSPLHF
v_gene: TRBV5-4; CDR3aa: CASSLGEGMGSYEQYF
v_gene: TRBV3-1/TRBV3-2; CDR3aa: CASSQESSGRAEQFF
v_gene: TRBV19; CDR3aa: CASSTGLAGGETQYF
v_gene: TRBV9; CDR3aa: CASSVGQGLYNEQFF
v_gene: TRBV3-1/TRBV3-2; CDR3aa: CASSPRPQRAGGVTDTQYF
v_gene: TRBV6-1; CDR3aa: CASSAVGEAGVVGEQFF